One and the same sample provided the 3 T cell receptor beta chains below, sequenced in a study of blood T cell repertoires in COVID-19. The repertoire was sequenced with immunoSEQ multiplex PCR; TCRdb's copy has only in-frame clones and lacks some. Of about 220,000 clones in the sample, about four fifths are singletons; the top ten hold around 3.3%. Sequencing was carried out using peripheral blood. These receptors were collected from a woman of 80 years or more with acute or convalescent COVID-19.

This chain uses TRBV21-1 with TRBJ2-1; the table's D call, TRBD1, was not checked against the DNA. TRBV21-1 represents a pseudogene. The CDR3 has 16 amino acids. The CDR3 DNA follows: TGTGCCAGCAGCGAGACAGGGGCCTCCTGGGCCAATGAGCAGTTCTTC. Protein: CASSETGASWANEQFF.

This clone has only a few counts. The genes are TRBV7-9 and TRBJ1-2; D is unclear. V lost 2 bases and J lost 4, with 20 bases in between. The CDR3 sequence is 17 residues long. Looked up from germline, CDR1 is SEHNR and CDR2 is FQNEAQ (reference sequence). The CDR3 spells CASSLYSSAGAAYGYTF. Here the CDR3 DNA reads TGTGCCAGCAGCTTATACTCGTCGGCAGGCGCTGCCTATGGCTACACCTTC. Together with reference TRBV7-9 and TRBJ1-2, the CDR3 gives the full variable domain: DTGVSQNPRHKITKRGQNVTFRCDPISEHNRLYWYRQTLGQGPEFLTYFQNEAQLEKSRLLSDRFSAERPKGSFSTLEIQRTEQGDSAMYLCASSLYSSAGAAYGYTFGSGTRLTVV.

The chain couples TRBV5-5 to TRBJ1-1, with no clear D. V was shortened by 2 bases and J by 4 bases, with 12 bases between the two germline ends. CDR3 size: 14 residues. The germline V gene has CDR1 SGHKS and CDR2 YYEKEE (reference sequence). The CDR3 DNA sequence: TGTGCCAGCAGCTTTAGAGGGTCGGGCACTGAAGCTTTCTTT. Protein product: CASSFRGSGTEAFF.